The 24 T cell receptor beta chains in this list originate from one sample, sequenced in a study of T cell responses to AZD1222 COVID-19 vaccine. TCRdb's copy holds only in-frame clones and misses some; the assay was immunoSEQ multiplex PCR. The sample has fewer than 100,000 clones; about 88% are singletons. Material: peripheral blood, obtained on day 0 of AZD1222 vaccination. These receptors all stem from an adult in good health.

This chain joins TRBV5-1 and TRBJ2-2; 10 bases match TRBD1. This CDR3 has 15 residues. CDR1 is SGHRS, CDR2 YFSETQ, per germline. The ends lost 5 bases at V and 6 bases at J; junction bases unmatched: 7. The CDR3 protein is CASRSGQGYAGELFF. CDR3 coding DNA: TGCGCCAGCAGGTCGGGACAGGGGTATGCCGGGGAGCTGTTTTTT.

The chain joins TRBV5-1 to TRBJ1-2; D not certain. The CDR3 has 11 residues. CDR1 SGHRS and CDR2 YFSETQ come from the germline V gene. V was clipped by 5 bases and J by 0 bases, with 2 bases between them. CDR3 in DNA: TGCGCCAGCAGGTCTAACTATGGCTACACCTTC. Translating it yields CASRSNYGYTF.

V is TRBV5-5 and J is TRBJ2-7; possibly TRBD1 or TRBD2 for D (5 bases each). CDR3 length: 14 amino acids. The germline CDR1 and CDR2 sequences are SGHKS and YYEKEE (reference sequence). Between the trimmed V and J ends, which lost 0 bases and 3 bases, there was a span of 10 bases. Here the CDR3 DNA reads TGTGCCAGCAGCTTGGGCCCAGGGAGCTACGAGCAGTACTTC. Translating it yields CASSLGPGSYEQYF. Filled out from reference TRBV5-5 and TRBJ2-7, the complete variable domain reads DAGVTQSPTHLIKTRGQQVTLRCSPISGHKSVSWYQQVLGQGPQFIFQYYEKEERGRGNFPDRFSARQFPNYSSELNVNALLLGDSALYLCASSLGPGSYEQYFGPGTRLTVT.

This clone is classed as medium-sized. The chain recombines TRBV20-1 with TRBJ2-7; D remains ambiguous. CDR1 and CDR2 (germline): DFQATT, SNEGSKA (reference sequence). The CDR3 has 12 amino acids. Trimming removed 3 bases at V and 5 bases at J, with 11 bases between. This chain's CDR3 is CSASGAVHEQYF. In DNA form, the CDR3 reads TGCAGTGCTAGTGGTGCTGTCCACGAGCAGTACTTC.

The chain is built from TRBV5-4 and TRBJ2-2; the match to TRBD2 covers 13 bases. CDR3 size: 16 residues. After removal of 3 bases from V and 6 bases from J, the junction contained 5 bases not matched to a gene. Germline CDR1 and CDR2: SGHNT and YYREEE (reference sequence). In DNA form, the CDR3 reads TGTGCCAGCAGCTCACTAGCGGGAGGGCCGTCCGGGGAGCTGTTTTTT. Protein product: CASSSLAGGPSGELFF.

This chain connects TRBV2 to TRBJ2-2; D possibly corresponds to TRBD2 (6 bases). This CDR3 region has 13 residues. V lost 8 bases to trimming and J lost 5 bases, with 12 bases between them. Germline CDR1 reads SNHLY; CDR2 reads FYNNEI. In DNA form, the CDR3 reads TGTGCCAGCTTGGGGCGGGAAACCGGGGAGCTGTTTTTT. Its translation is CASLGRETGELFF.

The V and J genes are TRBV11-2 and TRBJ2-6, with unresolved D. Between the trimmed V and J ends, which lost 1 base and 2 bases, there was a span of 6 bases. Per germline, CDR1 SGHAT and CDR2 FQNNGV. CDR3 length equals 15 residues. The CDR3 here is CASSLAGTGANVLTF. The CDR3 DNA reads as TGTGCCAGCAGCTTAGCTGGGACTGGGGCCAACGTCCTGACTTTC. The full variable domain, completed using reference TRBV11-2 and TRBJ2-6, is EAGVAQSPRYKIIEKRQSVAFWCNPISGHATLYWYQQILGQGPKLLIQFQNNGVVDDSQLPKDRFSAERLKGVDSTLKIQPAKLEDSAVYLCASSLAGTGANVLTFGAGSRLTVL.

CDR3 DNA sequence: TGTGCCAGCTCACCACTGGACAGAAGCAATCAGCCCCAGCATTTT. Translation gives CASSPLDRSNQPQHF. J is TRBJ1-5 and V is TRBV18; D is possibly TRBD1 (6 bases). V lost 1 base, J lost 1 base, and 8 bases lay in between. CDR3 length: 15 amino acids. Germline CDR1 KGHSH, CDR2 LQKENI.

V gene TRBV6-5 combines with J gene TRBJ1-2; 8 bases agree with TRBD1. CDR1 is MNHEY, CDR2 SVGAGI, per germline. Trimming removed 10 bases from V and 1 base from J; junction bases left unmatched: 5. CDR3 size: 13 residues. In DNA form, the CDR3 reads TGTGCCATTCGACAGGGGTTTAACTATGGCTACACCTTC. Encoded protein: CAIRQGFNYGYTF.

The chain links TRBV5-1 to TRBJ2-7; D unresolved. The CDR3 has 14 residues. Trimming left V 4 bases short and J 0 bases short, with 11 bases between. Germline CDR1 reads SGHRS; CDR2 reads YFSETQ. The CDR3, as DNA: TGCGCCAGCAGCCCGGACGGTGGCTCCTACGAGCAGTACTTC. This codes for CASSPDGGSYEQYF.

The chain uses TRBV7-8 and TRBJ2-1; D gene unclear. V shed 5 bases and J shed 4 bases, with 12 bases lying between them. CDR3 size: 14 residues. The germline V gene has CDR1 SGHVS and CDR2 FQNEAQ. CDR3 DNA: TGTGCCAGCAGCCCAGCTCCTAGGTACAATGAGCAGTTCTTC. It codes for CASSPAPRYNEQFF.

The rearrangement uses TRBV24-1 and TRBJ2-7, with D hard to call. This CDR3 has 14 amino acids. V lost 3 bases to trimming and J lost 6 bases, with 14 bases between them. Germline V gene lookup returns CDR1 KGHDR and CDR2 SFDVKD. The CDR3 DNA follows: TGTGCCACCAGTGATCCGGTGACCGCTTCCGAGCAGTACTTC. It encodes CATSDPVTASEQYF.

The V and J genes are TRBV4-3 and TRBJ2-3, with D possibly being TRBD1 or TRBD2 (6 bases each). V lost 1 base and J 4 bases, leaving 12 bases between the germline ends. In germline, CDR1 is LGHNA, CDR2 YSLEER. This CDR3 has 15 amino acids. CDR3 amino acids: CASSQAGGLSDTQYF. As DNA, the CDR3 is TGCGCCAGCAGCCAAGCTGGGGGGCTTTCAGATACGCAGTATTTT.

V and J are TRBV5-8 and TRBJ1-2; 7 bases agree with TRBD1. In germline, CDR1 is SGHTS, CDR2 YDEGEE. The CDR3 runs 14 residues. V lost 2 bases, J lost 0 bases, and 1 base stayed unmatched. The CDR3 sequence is CASSFQGANYGYTF. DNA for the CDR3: TGTGCCAGCAGCTTTCAGGGGGCTAACTATGGCTACACCTTC.

CDR3 residues: CASRRPGGGRRTNYGYTF. DNA of the CDR3: TGTGCCAGCAGACGGCCCGGCGGGGGGAGGAGAACTAACTATGGCTACACCTTC. The chain links TRBV11-2 to TRBJ1-2, with D perhaps matching TRBD1 (5 bases). Germline lookup yields CDR1 SGHAT and CDR2 FQNNGV. V was cut by 6 bases and J by 0 bases, with 23 bases left in between. The CDR3 runs 18 residues. The complete variable domain, with remaining parts taken from reference TRBV11-2 and TRBJ1-2, reads EAGVAQSPRYKIIEKRQSVAFWCNPISGHATLYWYQQILGQGPKLLIQFQNNGVVDDSQLPKDRFSAERLKGVDSTLKIQPAKLEDSAVYLCASRRPGGGRRTNYGYTFGSGTRLTVV.

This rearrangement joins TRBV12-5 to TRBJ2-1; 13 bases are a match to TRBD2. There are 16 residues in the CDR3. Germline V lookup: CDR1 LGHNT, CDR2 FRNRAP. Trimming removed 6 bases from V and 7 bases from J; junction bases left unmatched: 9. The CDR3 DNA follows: TGTGCTAGTGGGGGAGGACTAGCGGGAGTAGTGAATGAGCAGTTCTTC. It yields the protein CASGGGLAGVVNEQFF. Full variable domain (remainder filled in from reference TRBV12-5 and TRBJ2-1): DARVTQTPRHKVTEMGQEVTMRCQPILGHNTVFWYRQTMMQGLELLAYFRNRAPLDDSGMPKDRFSAEMPDATLATLKIQPSEPRDSAVYFCASGGGLAGVVNEQFFGPGTRLTVL.

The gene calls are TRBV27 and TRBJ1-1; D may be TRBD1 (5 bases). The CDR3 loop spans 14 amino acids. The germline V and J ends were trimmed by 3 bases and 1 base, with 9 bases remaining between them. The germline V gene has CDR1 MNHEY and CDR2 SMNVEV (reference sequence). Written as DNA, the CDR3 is TGTGCCAGCAGTTTTTCTGGGGCGAACACTGAAGCTTTCTTT. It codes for CASSFSGANTEAFF.

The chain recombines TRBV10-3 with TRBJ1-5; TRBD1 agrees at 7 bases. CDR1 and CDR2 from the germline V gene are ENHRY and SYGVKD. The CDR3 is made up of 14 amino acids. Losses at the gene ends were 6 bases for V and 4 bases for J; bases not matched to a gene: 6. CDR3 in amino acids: CAIRGGGGNQPQHF. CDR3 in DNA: TGTGCCATCAGGGGAGGGGGCGGGAATCAGCCCCAGCATTTT.

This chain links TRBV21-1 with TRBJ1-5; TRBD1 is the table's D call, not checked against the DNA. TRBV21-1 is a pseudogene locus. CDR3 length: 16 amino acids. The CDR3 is CARPGQAVDSNQPQHF. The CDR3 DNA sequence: TGTGCTCGGCCGGGACAGGCGGTAGATAGCAATCAGCCCCAGCATTTT.

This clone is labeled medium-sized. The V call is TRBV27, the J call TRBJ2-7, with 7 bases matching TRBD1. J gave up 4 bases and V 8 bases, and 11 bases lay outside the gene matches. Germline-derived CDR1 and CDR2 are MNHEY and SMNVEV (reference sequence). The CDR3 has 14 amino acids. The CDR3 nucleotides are TGTGCCAGCTCAAAGTCGACAGGGCCATACGAGCAGTACTTC. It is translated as CASSKSTGPYEQYF.

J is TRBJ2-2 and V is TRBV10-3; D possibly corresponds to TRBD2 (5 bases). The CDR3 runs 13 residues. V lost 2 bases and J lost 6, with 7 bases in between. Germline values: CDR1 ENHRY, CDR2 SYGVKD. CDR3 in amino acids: CAISEGESGELFF. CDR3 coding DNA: TGTGCCATCAGTGAGGGGGAGTCCGGGGAGCTGTTTTTT.

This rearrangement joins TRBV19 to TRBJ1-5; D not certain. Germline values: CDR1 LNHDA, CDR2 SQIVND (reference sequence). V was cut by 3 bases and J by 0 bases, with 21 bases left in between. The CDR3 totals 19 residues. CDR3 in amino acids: CASSMGRRTQEYSNQPQHF. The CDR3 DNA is TGTGCCAGTAGTATGGGAAGAAGGACTCAAGAATATAGCAATCAGCCCCAGCATTTT. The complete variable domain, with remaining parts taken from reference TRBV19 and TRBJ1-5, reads DGGITQSPKYLFRKEGQNVTLSCEQNLNHDAMYWYRQDPGQGLRLIYYSQIVNDFQKGDIAEGYSVSREKKESFPLTVTSAQKNPTAFYLCASSMGRRTQEYSNQPQHFGDGTRLSIL.

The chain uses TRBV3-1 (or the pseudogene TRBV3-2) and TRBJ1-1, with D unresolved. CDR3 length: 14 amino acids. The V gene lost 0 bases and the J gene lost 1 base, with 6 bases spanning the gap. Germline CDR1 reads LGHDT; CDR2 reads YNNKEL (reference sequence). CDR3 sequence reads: CASSQDMGNTEAFF. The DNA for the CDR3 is TGTGCCAGCAGCCAAGATATGGGGAACACTGAAGCTTTCTTT.

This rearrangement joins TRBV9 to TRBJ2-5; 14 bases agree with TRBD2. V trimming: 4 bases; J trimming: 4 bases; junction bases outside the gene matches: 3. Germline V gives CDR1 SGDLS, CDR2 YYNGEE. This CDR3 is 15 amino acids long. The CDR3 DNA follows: TGTGCCAGCAGCCCTGGGACTAGCGGGGGAGAGACCCAGTACTTC. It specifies CASSPGTSGGETQYF.